The 26 T cell receptor beta chains given below trace back to one sample, sequenced in a study of CD8 T cells in Susac syndrome. Reverse transcription of 0.5 to 1 ug RNA used random hexamers. MiXCR, applied by TCRdb to the immunoSEQ multiplex PCR reads, yields one record per CDR3 protein. The table has about 190,000 distinct CDR3 sequences, under 97% seen once. The sample consisted of CD4+ T cells from PBMCs. The source of these receptors is a human donor with Susac syndrome.

This chain joins TRBV30 and TRBJ2-1, with D hard to call. V lost 8 bases to trimming and J lost 2 bases, with 16 bases between them. CDR3 length: 14 residues. Germline V gene sequence: CDR1 GTSNPN, CDR2 SVGIG (reference sequence). CDR3 DNA: TGTGCCCGACTTGTAGGTTCTACCTACAATGAGCAGTTCTTC. As protein: CARLVGSTYNEQFF.

This clonotype was observed a single time. V is TRBV19 and J is TRBJ1-1, with D unclear. Trimming stripped 4 bases from V and 1 base from J, with 4 bases between. The CDR3 has 12 amino acids. In germline, CDR1 is LNHDA, CDR2 SQIVND (reference sequence). The CDR3 reads CASSRQNTEAFF. The CDR3 region has the DNA TGTGCCAGTAGTAGACAGAACACTGAAGCTTTCTTT.

The rearrangement joins TRBV6-1 to TRBJ2-7; D is possibly TRBD2 (6 bases). The CDR3 runs to 16 residues. Trimming removed 10 bases at V and 0 bases at J, with 22 bases between. Germline CDR1 is MNHNS and CDR2 is SASEGT. The CDR3 DNA sequence: TGTGCCACATCATTAACGGGACTCCAGAGCTCCTACGAGCAGTACTTC. Its protein product is CATSLTGLQSSYEQYF.

The rearrangement links TRBV29-1 to TRBJ2-6, with D uncertain. The CDR3 runs 15 residues. The V gene's germline CDR1 is SQVTM and CDR2 ANQGSEA. The V end lost 6 bases, the J end lost 2 bases, and 14 bases lay between the germline ends. The CDR3 DNA is TGCAGCGTAGGATACCCCCTGGCTGGGGCCAACGTCCTGACTTTC. Residues: CSVGYPLAGANVLTF.

The chain links TRBV10-3 to TRBJ2-5; 14 nucleotides match TRBD2. V shed 4 bases, J shed 3 bases, and the junction held 1 base outside the gene matches. CDR1 is ENHRY and CDR2 is SYGVKD in the germline V gene. This CDR3 is 15 amino acids long. The CDR3, as DNA: TGTGCCATCAGTGCGACTAGCGGGGGGGAAGAGACCCAGTACTTC. It is translated as CAISATSGGEETQYF.

This clonotype turned up a few times. The chain uses TRBV11-2 and TRBJ2-7; maybe TRBD2 (5 bases). The germline V and J ends were trimmed by 1 base and 5 bases, with 9 bases remaining between them. Per germline, CDR1 SGHAT and CDR2 FQNNGV. The CDR3 covers 13 residues. CDR3 in DNA: TGTGCCAGCAGCTTAGTGTACGGGAACGAGCAGTACTTC. This sequence encodes CASSLVYGNEQYF.

This clonotype was picked up one time. This sequence joins TRBV12-3 or TRBV12-4 and TRBJ2-1, with D uncertain. Deletions cut 3 bases from V and 5 bases from J, with 14 bases between. The CDR3 has 15 residues. The DNA for the CDR3 is TGTGCCAGCAGTTTGTCTGGGGTGGACCACAATGAGCAGTTCTTC. This gives the protein CASSLSGVDHNEQFF.

This clonotype was detected once. The rearrangement uses TRBV3-1 and TRBJ2-7; perhaps TRBD2 as D (6 bases). V lost 1 base and J lost 4, with 17 bases in between. The germline CDR1 and CDR2 sequences are LGHDT and YNNKEL (reference sequence). This CDR3 comprises 16 residues. In nucleotides, the CDR3 is TGTGCCAGCAGCCAAGTCCCGTCGGGGGTTGTATACGAGCAGTACTTC. Its protein product is CASSQVPSGVVYEQYF.

This chain connects TRBV2 to TRBJ2-7; no firm D call. Per germline, CDR1 SNHLY and CDR2 FYNNEI. The CDR3 length is 11 residues. V was trimmed by 5 bases and J by 3 bases, leaving 5 bases between them. In DNA, the CDR3 is TGTGCCAGCAGTCCGCTCTACGAGCAGTACTTC. Translated, it gives CASSPLYEQYF.

The genes are TRBV29-1 and TRBJ2-2, with TRBD2 identical over 10 bases. CDR1 is SQVTM and CDR2 is ANQGSEA in the germline V gene. V was pared by 5 bases and J by 1 base, with 4 bases of the junction left unmatched. The CDR3 covers 15 residues. This CDR3 is CSVMGLARNTGELFF. CDR3 coding DNA: TGCAGCGTTATGGGACTAGCGAGGAACACCGGGGAGCTGTTTTTT.

This chain connects TRBV12-5 to TRBJ1-1; 7 bases fit TRBD1. CDR1 and CDR2 from the germline V gene are LGHNT and FRNRAP. The CDR3 is 14 residues long. V was clipped by 1 base and J by 4 bases; unmatched bases: 3. Here the CDR3 reads CASGLGTGATEAFF. The CDR3, as DNA: TGTGCTAGTGGTTTGGGAACAGGGGCCACTGAAGCTTTCTTT.

The chain uses TRBV28 and TRBJ1-6; no clear D gene. Looked up from germline, CDR1 is MDHEN and CDR2 is SYDVKM. The CDR3 has 12 amino acids. Trimming shortened V by 6 bases and J by 7 bases, and 7 bases separated the two germline ends. CDR3 bases: TGTGCCAGCAGGGGAGCCAATTCACCCCTCCACTTT. Protein sequence: CASRGANSPLHF.

The chain has TRBV4-3 and TRBJ2-4, with 8 bases aligning to TRBD2. V dropped 2 bases and J dropped 1; count of bases not matched to a gene: 10. This CDR3 is built from 18 residues. The germline CDR1 and CDR2 sequences are LGHNA and YSLEER. CDR3 sequence (DNA): TGCGCCAGCAGCCAACCGGGGGGGCAATGCGAGGCCAAAAACATTCAGTACTTC. Translation gives CASSQPGGQCEAKNIQYF.

The chain carries TRBV5-4 and TRBJ1-6; TRBD1 aligns across 11 bases. V lost 4 bases to trimming and J lost 8 bases; unmatched junction nucleotides: 2. The length of the CDR3 is 14 residues. Germline lookup yields CDR1 SGHNT and CDR2 YYREEE (reference sequence). The CDR3 DNA is TGTGCCAGCAGCGGGGACAGGGGGGATTCACCCCTCCACTTT. Amino acid sequence: CASSGDRGDSPLHF.

The chain carries TRBV3-1 and TRBJ1-1, with D tentatively TRBD1 (6 bases). CDR1 is LGHDT and CDR2 is YNNKEL in the germline V gene (reference sequence). The CDR3 totals 14 residues. Trimming pared 4 bases from V and 6 bases from J, leaving 15 bases between. The CDR3 loop reads CASSRYMQGPEAFF. As DNA, the CDR3 is TGTGCCAGCAGCCGCTACATGCAGGGGCCTGAAGCTTTCTTT.

The V gene is TRBV7-6, the J gene TRBJ2-7; TRBD1 is a possible D gene (5 bases). CDR1 is SGHVS and CDR2 is FNYEAQ in the germline V gene. Trimming pared 6 bases from V and 3 bases from J, leaving 12 bases between. This CDR3 has 13 residues. The CDR3: CASRARQGYEQYF. The DNA for the CDR3 is TGTGCCAGCAGGGCTAGGCAGGGCTACGAGCAGTACTTC.

The genes are TRBV6-5 and TRBJ2-7; 13 bases line up with TRBD2. Unmatched junction bases numbered 4, after V lost 5 bases and J lost 6 bases. CDR1 is MNHEY, CDR2 SVGAGI, per germline. CDR3 length equals 14 residues. CDR3 in DNA: TGTGCCAGCAGTCCTGGACTAGCGGGGGCCGAGCAGTACTTC. This codes for CASSPGLAGAEQYF.

Note on this clonotype: One end of the junction does not line up with germline, which may come from a read error. CDR3 DNA: TGTGCCAGCACCGACTCTGGGGCCAACGCCCTGACTTTC. This gives the protein CASTDSGANALTF. This chain links TRBV6-5 with TRBJ2-6, with TRBD1 as a possible D gene (5 bases). Looked up from germline, CDR1 is MNHEY and CDR2 is SVGAGI. This CDR3 is 13 amino acids long.

V is TRBV12-3 or TRBV12-4 and J is TRBJ1-5; a possible D gene is TRBD1 (6 bases). The CDR3 has 15 residues. V was clipped by 1 base and J by 6 bases, with 13 bases between them. Here the CDR3 DNA reads TGTGCCAGCAGTTTAGGGGGGCTGCGAGGTCAGCCCCAGCATTTT. It is translated as CASSLGGLRGQPQHF.

This chain links TRBV11-3 with TRBJ1-1; D is unresolved. From germline, CDR1 is SGHNT and CDR2 YENEEA. This CDR3 spans 16 amino acids. Trimming removed 5 bases at V and 6 bases at J, with 22 bases between. CDR3 nucleotides: TGTGCCAGCAGCCCTAGTCGATCCTCTACAAGGGCTGAAGCTTTCTTT. Residues: CASSPSRSSTRAEAFF.

As DNA, the CDR3 is TGCGCCAGCAGCCACCGGACTAGCGGGGGCCGCCAAGAGACCCAGTACTTC. Translating gives CASSHRTSGGRQETQYF. The chain uses TRBV4-1 and TRBJ2-5; 13 nucleotides line up with TRBD2. Germline V gene data show CDR1 as MGHRA and CDR2 as YSYEKL. CDR3 length: 17 amino acids. V lost 3 bases and J lost 1; bases outside the gene matches: 5.

DNA for the CDR3: TGCAGCCTAGGGCGGACAGGGATCAATGAGCAGTTCTTC. This sequence encodes CSLGRTGINEQFF. The genes are TRBV29-1 and TRBJ2-1, with 8 nucleotides matching TRBD1. The CDR3 consists of 13 residues. Looked up from germline, CDR1 is SQVTM and CDR2 is ANQGSEA. Trimming took 8 bases from V and 6 from J; bases not matched to a gene: 9.

The chain uses TRBV29-1 and TRBJ1-2; no reliable D call. There are 12 residues in the CDR3. CDR1 SQVTM and CDR2 ANQGSEA come from the germline V gene. V shed 7 bases and J shed 4 bases, with 13 bases lying between them. CDR3 protein: CSAQREVYGYTF. The CDR3 bases are TGCAGCGCACAAAGGGAGGTCTATGGCTACACCTTC.

The chain employs TRBV29-1 and TRBJ1-2, with a possible D match to TRBD1 (6 bases). The CDR3 is made up of 13 amino acids. Germline CDR1 and CDR2: SQVTM and ANQGSEA. V lost 7 bases to trimming and J lost 4 bases, with 16 bases between them. Here the CDR3 reads CSALGGASYGYTF. In nucleotides, the CDR3 is TGCAGCGCCCTCGGGGGGGCTAGCTATGGCTACACCTTC.

The chain has TRBV4-3 and TRBJ2-6; D is uncertain. CDR1 is LGHNA, CDR2 YSLEER, per germline. Trimming took 6 bases from V and 0 from J, leaving 6 bases between them. The CDR3 is 14 amino acids. The chain's CDR3 is CASRISSGANVLTF. In DNA, the CDR3 is TGCGCCAGCAGAATAAGCTCTGGGGCCAACGTCCTGACTTTC.

The chain employs TRBV20-1 and TRBJ2-5; the match to TRBD1 covers 8 bases. Germline V gene sequence: CDR1 DFQATT, CDR2 SNEGSKA (reference sequence). The CDR3 is 12 amino acids. J lost 4 bases, V lost 3 bases, and 1 base had no gene match. The CDR3 DNA follows: TGCAGTGCTAGTGACAGGGGAGAGACCCAGTACTTC. As protein: CSASDRGETQYF.